The following is a TCR beta chain sequence with its context. Its antigen is unknown. Germline V lookup: CDR1 SGHVS, CDR2 FQNEAQ. The ends were cut back, 5 bases at V and 7 bases at J, with 16 bases in the middle. CDR3 length: 14 residues. This record comes from a study of blood T cells in healthy people across ages. Study-level results: Naive T cell percentage by flow cytometry tracked strongly with beta diversity.

Primers used in a second PCR of about 6 to 11 cycles were a sample-barcoded 5' primer and a J-beta primer mix. TCRdb called the 5' RACE reads again in MiXCR, with one record for every CDR3 protein. The profile covers under 1,000,000 distinct CDR3 sequences, with 46% appearing a single time and 15% to 20% taken by the ten largest. This sequence was found in a man at least 80 years old in good health. The chain employs TRBV7-8 and TRBJ2-3, with D possibly being TRBD2 (5 bases). What was sequenced was blood. The CDR3 spells CASSRGLARNTQYF. Here the CDR3 DNA reads TGTGCCAGCAGCCGCGGACTGGCGCGGAATACGCAGTATTTT.